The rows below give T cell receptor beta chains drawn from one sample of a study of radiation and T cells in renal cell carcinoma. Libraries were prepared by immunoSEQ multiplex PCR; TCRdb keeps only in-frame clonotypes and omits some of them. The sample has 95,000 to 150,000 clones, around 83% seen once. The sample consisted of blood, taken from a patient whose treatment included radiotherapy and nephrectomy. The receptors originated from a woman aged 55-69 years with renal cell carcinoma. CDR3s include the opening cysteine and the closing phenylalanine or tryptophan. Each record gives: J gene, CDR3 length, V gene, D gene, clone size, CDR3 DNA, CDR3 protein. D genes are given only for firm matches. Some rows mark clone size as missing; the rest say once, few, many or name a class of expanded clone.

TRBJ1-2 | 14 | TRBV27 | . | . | TGTGCCAGCAGTCCTTCCAGGGTCGGCTATGGCTACACCTTC | CASSPSRVGYGYTF
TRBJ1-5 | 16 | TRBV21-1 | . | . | TGTGCCAGCAGCCTGGGACGCCCCGATCAGAATCAGCCCCAGCATTTT | CASSLGRPDQNQPQHF
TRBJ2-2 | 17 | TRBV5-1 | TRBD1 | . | TGCGCCAGCAGCACTCGAGGACAGGATACGAACACCGGGGAGCTGTTTTTT | CASSTRGQDTNTGELFF
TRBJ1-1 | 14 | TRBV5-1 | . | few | TGCGCCAGCAGCTTTTGGGCAGGGAACACTGAAGCTTTCTTT | CASSFWAGNTEAFF
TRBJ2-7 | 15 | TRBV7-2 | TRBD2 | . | TGTGCCAGCAGCTTAGGGGGCGGGAGTGCGTACGAGCAGTACTTC | CASSLGGGSAYEQYF
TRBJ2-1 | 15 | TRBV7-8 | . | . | TGTGCCAGCAGCTTAGCGCCTAATAGCTTCAATGAGCAGTTCTTC | CASSLAPNSFNEQFF
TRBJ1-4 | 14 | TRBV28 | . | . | TGTGCCAGCAGCCCCGTCCAAGATAATGAAAAACTGTTTTTT | CASSPVQDNEKLFF
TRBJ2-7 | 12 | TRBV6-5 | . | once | TGTGCCAGCAATGGGGGCTCCTACGAGCAGTACTTC | CASNGGSYEQYF
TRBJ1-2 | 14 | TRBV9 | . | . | TGTGCCAGCAGCGTAGGCCAGCTTAACTATGGCTACACCTTC | CASSVGQLNYGYTF
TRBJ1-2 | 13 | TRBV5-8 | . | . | TGTGCCAGCAGCCGGACAGTAAACTATGGCTACACCTTC | CASSRTVNYGYTF
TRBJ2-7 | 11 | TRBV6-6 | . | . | TGTGCCAGCAGTTCTCTCTCAGAGCAGTACTTC | CASSSLSEQYF
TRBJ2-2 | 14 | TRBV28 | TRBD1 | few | TGTGCCAGCAGGCGGGACAGGGTGACCGGGGAGCTGTTTTTT | CASRRDRVTGELFF
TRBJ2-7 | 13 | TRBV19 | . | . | TGTGCCAGTAGCCACAGGAGTGGGGGCGAGCAGTACTTC | CASSHRSGGEQYF
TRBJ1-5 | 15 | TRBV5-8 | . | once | TGTGCCAGCAGCTTCTACTCGGGAAACTTACAGCCCCAGCATTTT | CASSFYSGNLQPQHF
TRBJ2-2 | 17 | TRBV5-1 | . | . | TGCGCCAGCAGCTTGATGTCAGGGGGGGCCCTTGCCGGGGAGCTGTTTTTT | CASSLMSGGALAGELFF
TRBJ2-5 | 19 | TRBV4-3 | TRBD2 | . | TGCGCCAGCAGACTGAGCGGGACGGGAAAGACTAACCATGCTGAGCCCCAGTACTTC | CASRLSGTGKTNHAEPQYF
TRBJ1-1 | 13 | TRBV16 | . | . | TGTGCCAGCAGCATAAACAGGGATACTGAAGCTTTCTTT | CASSINRDTEAFF
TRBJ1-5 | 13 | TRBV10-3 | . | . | TGTGCCTCCGGGCCCCTGATAAGTCAGCCCCAGCATTTT | CASGPLISQPQHF
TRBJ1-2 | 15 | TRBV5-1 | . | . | TGCGCCAGCAGCTTGGGCAGCTTCTCTAACTATGGCTACACCTTC | CASSLGSFSNYGYTF
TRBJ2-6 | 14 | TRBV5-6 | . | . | TGTGCCAGCAGCCCCCTGACCGGGGCCAACGTCCTGACTTTC | CASSPLTGANVLTF
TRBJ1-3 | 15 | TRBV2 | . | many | TGTGCCAGCAAAGATGCCCCCGAGGGTGGAAACACCATATATTTT | CASKDAPEGGNTIYF
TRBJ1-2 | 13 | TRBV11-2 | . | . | TGTGCCAGCAGCTCGGGGGGGCTCTATGGCTACACCTTC | CASSSGGLYGYTF
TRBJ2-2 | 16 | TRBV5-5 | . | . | TGTGCCAGCAGCTCAGCAGGTACTGGTTTCACCGGGGAGCTGTTTTTT | CASSSAGTGFTGELFF
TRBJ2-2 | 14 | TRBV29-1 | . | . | TGCAGCGTTGGCCAGGGATTGGCCACCGGGGAGCTGTTTTTT | CSVGQGLATGELFF
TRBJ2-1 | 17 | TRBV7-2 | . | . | TGTGCCAGCAGTTTTGACAGCAGTTACAGCTCCTACAATGAGCAGTTCTTC | CASSFDSSYSSYNEQFF
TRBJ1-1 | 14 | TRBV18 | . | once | TGTGCCAGCTCACCGCAGGGGAGTGAGGCTGAAGCTTTCTTT | CASSPQGSEAEAFF
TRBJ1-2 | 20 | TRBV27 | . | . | TGTGCCAGCAGTTCCCTAGACCCCGCCACCCGTATTCCCCAGAACTATGGCTACACCTTC | CASSSLDPATRIPQNYGYTF
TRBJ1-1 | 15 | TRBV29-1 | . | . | TGCAGCGTTGGCGGAGGGGTGGGTTTATTTTTCCGAGCTTTCTTT | CSVGGGVGLFFRAFF